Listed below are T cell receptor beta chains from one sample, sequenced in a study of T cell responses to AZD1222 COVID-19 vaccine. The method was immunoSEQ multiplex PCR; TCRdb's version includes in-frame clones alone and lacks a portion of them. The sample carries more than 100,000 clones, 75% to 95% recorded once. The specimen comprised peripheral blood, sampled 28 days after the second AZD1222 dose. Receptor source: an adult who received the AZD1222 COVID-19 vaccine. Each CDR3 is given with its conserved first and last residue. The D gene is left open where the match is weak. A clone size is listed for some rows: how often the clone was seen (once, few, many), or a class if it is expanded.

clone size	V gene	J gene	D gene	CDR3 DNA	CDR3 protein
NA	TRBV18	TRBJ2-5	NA	TGTGCCAGCTCACCTCCCGGGACACCCCAAGAGACCCAGTACTTC	CASSPPGTPQETQYF
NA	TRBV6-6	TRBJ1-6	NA	TGTGCCAGCAGTACAACCAGACAGGCCGATAATTCACCCCTCCACTTT	CASSTTRQADNSPLHF
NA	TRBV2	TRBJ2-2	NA	TGTGCCAGCAGTGAAACGGGGACCGGGGAGCTGTTTTTT	CASSETGTGELFF
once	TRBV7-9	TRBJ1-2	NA	TGTGCCAGCAGTTCAACGGGCTACGGCTACACCTTC	CASSSTGYGYTF
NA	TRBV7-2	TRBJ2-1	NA	TGTGCCAGCAGCTTAGAAAGGCGGGCTCTGCAGTTCTTC	CASSLERRALQFF
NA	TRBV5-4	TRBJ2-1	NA	TGTGCCAGCAGCTTGGGGCAGGTCGATGAGCAGTTCTTC	CASSLGQVDEQFF
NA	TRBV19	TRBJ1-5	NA	TGTGCCAGTACCCTAGGGGGGGTCGCACTTTATCAGCCCCAGCATTTT	CASTLGGVALYQPQHF
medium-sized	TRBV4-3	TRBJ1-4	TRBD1	TGCGCCAGCAGCCCTCAAATCCCGGGACAGGGGGATGAAAAACTGTTTTTT	CASSPQIPGQGDEKLFF
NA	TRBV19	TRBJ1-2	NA	TGTGCCAGTAGTATTGGGGCAGCCTACACTAACTATGGCTACACCTTC	CASSIGAAYTNYGYTF
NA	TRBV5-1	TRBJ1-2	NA	TGCGCCAGCAGCTTGGATAGTAACTATGGCTACACCTTC	CASSLDSNYGYTF
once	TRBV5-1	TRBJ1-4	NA	TGCGCCAGCAGCTTGAGCGTCCTACAGGATGAAAAACTGTTTTTT	CASSLSVLQDEKLFF
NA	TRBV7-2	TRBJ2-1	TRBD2	TGTGCCAGCAGCTTTTGGGCTAGCGGGTACAATGAGCAGTTCTTC	CASSFWASGYNEQFF
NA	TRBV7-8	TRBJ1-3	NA	TGTGCCAGCAGCTTAGCGGCAGGCTCTGGAAACACCATATATTTT	CASSLAAGSGNTIYF
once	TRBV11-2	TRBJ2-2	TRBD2	TGTGCCAGCAGCTTAGATGCGACGCTAGCGGGGGGGCCGAGCACCGGGGAGCTGTTTTTT	CASSLDATLAGGPSTGELFF
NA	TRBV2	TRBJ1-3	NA	TGTGCCAGCAGTGACAGGGGTTCTGGAAACACCATATATTTT	CASSDRGSGNTIYF
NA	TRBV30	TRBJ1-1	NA	TGTGCCTGGAATAGGGGGGGCACTGAAGCTTTCTTT	CAWNRGGTEAFF
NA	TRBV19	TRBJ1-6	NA	TGTGCCAGTACCGTTGGGAATTCACCCCTCCACTTT	CASTVGNSPLHF
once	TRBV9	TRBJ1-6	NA	TGTGCCAGCAGCGTAGCCGGCTCCTATAATTCACCCCTCCACTTT	CASSVAGSYNSPLHF
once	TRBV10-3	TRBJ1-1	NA	TGTGCCATCAGCGACAGCGCGAACACTGAAGCTTTCTTT	CAISDSANTEAFF
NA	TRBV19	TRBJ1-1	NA	TGTGCCAGTAGAACTCCAGGGGCCTCTGAAGCTTTCTTT	CASRTPGASEAFF
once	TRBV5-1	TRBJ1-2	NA	TGCGCCAGCAGCTTGGACCGCAAACCGGGACACCTCTTCGGCACCTTC	CASSLDRKPGHLFGTF
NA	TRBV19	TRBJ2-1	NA	TGTGCCAGTAGCACGGGTCTTTACAATGAGCAGTTCTTC	CASSTGLYNEQFF